The 28 T cell receptor beta chains presented below share a single source sample, sequenced in a study of early T cells in non-severe SARS-CoV-2 infection. TCRdb redid the calling of the 5' RACE reads with MiXCR, one entry per CDR3 protein. This sample has about 81,000 distinct CDR3 sequences, with approximately 6% found just once. The sample comprised whole blood. Receptor source: an adult who was a healthcare worker with PCR-confirmed SARS-CoV-2 infection or an uninfected control (not recorded which).

This clonotype appeared many times. J is TRBJ2-2 and V is TRBV6-2 or TRBV6-3, with 13 bases aligning to TRBD2. This CDR3 is built from 17 residues. Trimming removed 0 bases from V and 6 bases from J; junction bases left unmatched: 4. CDR1 is MNHEY and CDR2 is SVGEGT in the germline V gene. CDR3 sequence reads: CASSYSGLAGVSGELFF. The CDR3 nucleotides read TGTGCCAGCAGTTACTCCGGACTAGCGGGAGTTTCCGGGGAGCTGTTTTTT.

This chain joins TRBV12-3 or TRBV12-4 and TRBJ2-7; tentative D call: TRBD2 (5 bases). Trimming removed 4 bases at V and 5 bases at J, with 9 bases between. This CDR3 has 12 amino acids. CDR3 residues: CASSWPGNEQYF. The DNA for the CDR3 is TGTGCCAGCAGTTGGCCCGGGAACGAGCAGTACTTC.

This clonotype was recorded many times. The V call is TRBV5-1, the J call TRBJ2-3; the match to TRBD1 covers 8 bases. CDR1 is SGHRS and CDR2 is YFSETQ in the germline V gene. Trimming cost V 4 bases and J 1 base; bases outside gene matches: 8. The CDR3 consists of 16 residues. As DNA, the CDR3 is TGCGCCAGCAGCCCACCCGGGACAGGAGGCACAGATACGCAGTATTTT. This sequence encodes CASSPPGTGGTDTQYF.

The chain carries TRBV6-5 and TRBJ2-3; 7 nucleotides line up with TRBD1. CDR1 is MNHEY, CDR2 SVGAGI, per germline. The CDR3 contains 16 residues. J was trimmed by 0 bases and V by 5 bases; bases with no gene match: 8. The CDR3 region has the DNA TGTGCCAGCAGTCGTAACAGGGGCTCTAGCACAGATACGCAGTATTTT. Its protein product is CASSRNRGSSTDTQYF.

The chain joins TRBV6-1 to TRBJ1-6; D possibly corresponds to TRBD1 (5 bases). V lost 7 bases and J lost 9, with 19 bases in between. CDR3 length equals 15 residues. Germline CDR1 reads MNHNS; CDR2 reads SASEGT. CDR3 loop: CASTMKDSGTSPLHF. The CDR3 DNA reads TGTGCCAGCACCATGAAAGACAGTGGTACTTCACCCCTCCACTTT.

This chain joins TRBV19 and TRBJ2-7, with D maybe TRBD1 (5 bases). The length of the CDR3 is 18 residues. CDR1 LNHDA and CDR2 SQIVND come from the germline V gene (reference sequence). V shed 5 bases and J shed 2 bases, with 25 bases lying between them. CDR3 loop: CASSPPGENWGRAYEQYF. The DNA of the CDR3 is TGTGCCAGTAGTCCCCCCGGCGAAAACTGGGGCAGGGCCTACGAGCAGTACTTC.

The chain is built from TRBV9 and TRBJ1-2, with TRBD1 matching 11 bases. The V gene end was trimmed by 6 bases and the J gene end by 3 bases; junction bases not matched to a gene: 7. CDR1 is SGDLS, CDR2 YYNGEE, per germline. This CDR3 region has 15 residues. The CDR3 bases are TGTGCCAGCACCAGGACGGACAGGGGGCACTATGGCTACACCTTC. This translates into CASTRTDRGHYGYTF.

This clonotype was counted at least ten times. The chain couples TRBV11-2 to TRBJ2-5; the D is unclear. Trimming pared 6 bases from V and 2 bases from J, leaving 10 bases between. There are 13 residues in the CDR3. Germline lookup yields CDR1 SGHAT and CDR2 FQNNGV. The CDR3 DNA follows: TGTGCCAGCAGTTGGGGTTTGCAAGAGACCCAGTACTTC. It encodes CASSWGLQETQYF. The whole variable domain, filled in from reference TRBV11-2 and TRBJ2-5, reads EAGVAQSPRYKIIEKRQSVAFWCNPISGHATLYWYQQILGQGPKLLIQFQNNGVVDDSQLPKDRFSAERLKGVDSTLKIQPAKLEDSAVYLCASSWGLQETQYFGPGTRLLVL.

The CDR3 region has the DNA TGTGCCAGCAGTTTTTCCGGATTGGGGCCAGGGGGGAATTCACCCCTCCACTTT. Translation gives CASSFSGLGPGGNSPLHF. The genes are TRBV28 and TRBJ1-6, with TRBD1 matching 7 bases. V trimming: 3 bases; J trimming: 7 bases; junction bases outside the gene matches: 15. The length of the CDR3 is 18 residues. From germline, CDR1 is MDHEN and CDR2 SYDVKM.

This clonotype was observed a handful of times. CDR3 sequence (DNA): TGTGCCAGCAGCGGCGGGACTAGCGGATTGACAGATACGCAGTATTTT. It encodes CASSGGTSGLTDTQYF. The chain couples TRBV9 to TRBJ2-3; 11 nucleotides match TRBD2. With V trimmed by 3 bases and J by 3 bases, 6 bases remained unmatched. In germline, CDR1 is SGDLS, CDR2 YYNGEE. This CDR3 comprises 16 residues.

This clonotype occurred a few times. The chain employs TRBV6-5 and TRBJ2-6; D unclear. There are 15 residues in the CDR3. Trimming shortened V by 5 bases and J by 0 bases, and 8 bases separated the two germline ends. CDR1 MNHEY and CDR2 SVGAGI come from the germline V gene. DNA of the CDR3: TGTGCCAGCAGTCTAGATAACTCTGGGGCCAACGTCCTGACTTTC. Residues: CASSLDNSGANVLTF.

The rearrangement links TRBV5-4 to TRBJ2-1, with D possibly called TRBD1 or TRBD2 (5 bases each). Trimming took 6 bases from V and 7 from J, leaving 14 bases between them. The CDR3 contains 13 residues. Germline V gene sequence: CDR1 SGHNT, CDR2 YYREEE (reference sequence). The CDR3 protein is CASNRGFLNEQFF. The CDR3 nucleotides read TGTGCCAGCAACCGGGGCTTTTTGAATGAGCAGTTCTTC.

The chain links TRBV18 to TRBJ1-1, with D unclear. Between the trimmed V and J ends, which lost 1 base and 4 bases, there was a span of 10 bases. The CDR3 extends over 14 amino acids. Germline values: CDR1 KGHSH, CDR2 LQKENI. The CDR3, as DNA: TGTGCCAGCTCACCACTCAAAAACCCCACTGAAGCTTTCTTT. It encodes CASSPLKNPTEAFF.

A note on this clonotype: This may stem from a read error, because a much larger clone lies one nucleotide away. The J gene is TRBJ2-3, the V gene TRBV20-1; the D is unclear. The germline V gene encodes CDR1 DFQATT and CDR2 SNEGSKA (reference sequence). The CDR3 has 10 amino acids. The CDR3 reads CNAYTDTQYF. The CDR3 DNA sequence: TGCAATGCGTACACAGATACGCAGTATTTT.

This clonotype was recorded a few times. The chain combines TRBV6-1 with TRBJ1-1; D gene unclear. CDR3 length equals 13 residues. Trimming removed 7 bases at V and 1 base at J, with 10 bases between. Germline V gene lookup returns CDR1 MNHNS and CDR2 SASEGT. The CDR3 region has the DNA TGTGCCAGCATTCAAGTTGCGAACACTGAAGCTTTCTTT. It encodes CASIQVANTEAFF.

In this sample, this clonotype turned up a few times. J is TRBJ2-1 and V is TRBV10-1; D uncertain. Trimming stripped 4 bases from V and 4 bases from J, with 8 bases between. The length of the CDR3 is 13 residues. Germline V gene lookup returns CDR1 WNHNN and CDR2 SYGVQD (reference sequence). The CDR3 DNA reads as TGCGCCAGCAGTGTGGAAGGGTACAATGAGCAGTTCTTC. This encodes CASSVEGYNEQFF.

This clonotype has a count of ten or more. This sequence joins TRBV5-1 and TRBJ2-5; 7 bases fit TRBD1. V shed 4 bases and J 3 bases; nucleotides not matched to a gene: 15. The germline V gene encodes CDR1 SGHRS and CDR2 YFSETQ. This CDR3 contains 17 residues. CDR3 in DNA: TGCGCCAGCAGCATAAGACAGGGTGGATTTGGTAAAGAGACCCAGTACTTC. It codes for CASSIRQGGFGKETQYF. The full variable domain, rest sourced from reference TRBV5-1 and TRBJ2-5, is KAGVTQTPRYLIKTRGQQVTLSCSPISGHRSVSWYQQTPGQGLQFLFEYFSETQRNKGNFPGRFSGRQFSNSRSEMNVSTLELGDSALYLCASSIRQGGFGKETQYFGPGTRLLVL.

The chain uses TRBV6-2 or TRBV6-3 and TRBJ1-2, with D perhaps TRBD1 (5 bases). Germline values: CDR1 MNHEY, CDR2 SVGEGT. Trimming shortened V by 10 bases and J by 2 bases, and 17 bases separated the two germline ends. The length of the CDR3 is 14 residues. The CDR3 is CAIGKGPLNYGYTF. CDR3 bases: TGTGCCATCGGAAAGGGACCGCTCAACTATGGCTACACCTTC.

This clonotype was counted only a few times. The V gene is TRBV28, the J gene TRBJ1-2; maybe TRBD1 (5 bases). V dropped 7 bases and J dropped 4 bases, with 16 bases sitting between them. The CDR3 totals 14 residues. Germline loops: CDR1 MDHEN, CDR2 SYDVKM. Here the CDR3 reads CASTPLGGTYGYTF. The CDR3 bases are TGTGCCAGCACCCCACTTGGGGGGACCTATGGCTACACCTTC.

This clonotype was seen only a few times. This rearrangement joins TRBV5-6 to TRBJ2-2; TRBD2 matches at 13 bases. This CDR3 has 17 residues. Trimming cost V 2 bases and J 2 bases; bases outside gene matches: 3. The V gene's germline CDR1 is SGHDT and CDR2 YYEEEE. Here the CDR3 DNA reads TGTGCCAGCAGCTTACTAGCGGGAGGGCTAAACACCGGGGAGCTGTTTTTT. Translating gives CASSLLAGGLNTGELFF.

The chain couples TRBV10-3 to TRBJ2-7; 12 bases map to TRBD2. Germline-derived CDR1 and CDR2 are ENHRY and SYGVKD. This CDR3 has 15 amino acids. Trimming took 5 bases from V and 3 from J; bases not matched to a gene: 5. The CDR3 region has the DNA TGTGCCATCAGTTCCTGGACTAGCGGGATCTACGAGCAGTACTTC. Translation: CAISSWTSGIYEQYF.

A few counts support this clonotype. The chain employs TRBV20-1 and TRBJ1-1; no definite D call. From germline, CDR1 is DFQATT and CDR2 SNEGSKA (reference sequence). With 4 bases removed from V and 1 base from J, the gap between germline ends came to 7 bases. The CDR3 extends over 12 amino acids. CDR3 amino acids: CSATAANTEAFF. The CDR3 nucleotides are TGCAGTGCTACTGCTGCGAACACTGAAGCTTTCTTT.

The rearrangement joins TRBV30 to TRBJ2-7; 10 positions match TRBD1. After removal of 8 bases from V and 4 bases from J, the junction contained 5 bases not matched to a gene. The CDR3 has 12 residues. CDR1 is GTSNPN, CDR2 SVGIG, per germline (reference sequence). The CDR3 region is CATGDRGYEQYF. CDR3 nucleotide sequence: TGTGCCACCGGGGACAGGGGTTACGAGCAGTACTTC.

This clonotype appeared a few times. The chain employs TRBV7-6 and TRBJ2-3; D is perhaps TRBD1 or TRBD2 (6 bases each). Germline V gives CDR1 SGHVS, CDR2 FNYEAQ. The germline V and J ends were trimmed by 1 base and 4 bases, with 9 bases remaining between them. The CDR3 covers 14 residues. CDR3 in DNA: TGTGCCAGCAGCTTAGGAGGGGGGCCAGATACGCAGTATTTT. Residues: CASSLGGGPDTQYF.

This chain links TRBV28 with TRBJ2-7, with 8 bases lining up with TRBD1. This CDR3 has 13 residues. J was trimmed by 9 bases and V by 7 bases; bases with no gene match: 11. Looked up from germline, CDR1 is MDHEN and CDR2 is SYDVKM. As DNA, the CDR3 is TGTGCCAGCAAAGGTCAGGGGGCGGGAAGGCAGTACTTC. Translated: CASKGQGAGRQYF.

The chain joins TRBV7-2 to TRBJ2-5; 8 positions match TRBD1. Germline trimming cut 1 base from V and 4 bases from J; bases unmatched to any gene: 2. There are 14 residues in the CDR3. Germline CDR1 reads SGHTA; CDR2 reads FQGNSA. The CDR3 protein is CASSLVDRGETQYF. The CDR3 region has the DNA TGTGCCAGCAGCTTAGTAGACAGGGGAGAGACCCAGTACTTC. Supplemented by reference TRBV7-2 and TRBJ2-5, the full variable domain reads GAGVSQSPSNKVTEKGKDVELRCDPISGHTALYWYRQSLGQGLEFLIYFQGNSAPDKSGLPSDRFSAERTGGSVSTLTIQRTQQEDSAVYLCASSLVDRGETQYFGPGTRLLVL.

V is TRBV7-2 and J is TRBJ2-7; D not resolved. CDR3 length: 12 amino acids. V dropped 0 bases and J dropped 3 bases, with 3 bases sitting between them. From germline, CDR1 is SGHTA and CDR2 FQGNSA. CDR3 protein: CASSLADYEQYF. The CDR3 DNA reads as TGTGCCAGCAGCTTAGCGGACTACGAGCAGTACTTC.

This chain connects TRBV29-1 to TRBJ1-1; D not resolved. CDR3 size: 12 residues. Germline loops: CDR1 SQVTM, CDR2 ANQGSEA. V dropped 2 bases and J dropped 2 bases, with 6 bases sitting between them. This CDR3 is CSVESANTEAFF. In DNA form, the CDR3 reads TGCAGCGTTGAATCCGCCAACACTGAAGCTTTCTTT.